These T cell receptor beta chains were read from a single sample in a study of OX40 agonist ivuxolimab in advanced cancers. The assay was immunoSEQ multiplex PCR, and TCRdb's table has in-frame clones only and misses some. The table records some 70,000 clones, about nine tenths of them present only once. Here the sequenced sample was CD4+ or CD8+ T cells sorted from blood, taken in a trial of the OX40 agonist ivuxolimab. The receptors were sampled from an adult with an advanced solid tumor such as melanoma, head and neck, liver or kidney cancer. Both conserved end residues are part of each CDR3. A D gene is named only where the DNA matches it firmly. Clone size is shown for a subset of rows, as once, few, many or a class of expanded clone.

j_call	v_call	clone_size	d_call	cdr3_nt	cdr3_aa
TRBJ2-2	TRBV5-4	NA	NA	TGTGCCAGCAGCTTCCGCCCAGGGTCTAACACCGGGGAGCTGTTTTTT	CASSFRPGSNTGELFF
TRBJ1-6	TRBV30	few	NA	TGTGCCTGGAAACAGGGTGGAAATTCACCCCTCCACTTT	CAWKQGGNSPLHF
TRBJ1-1	TRBV18	NA	NA	TGTGCCAGCTCACCATCGGCAGTACGCACTGAAGCTTTCTTT	CASSPSAVRTEAFF
TRBJ1-1	TRBV2	NA	NA	TGTGCCAGCAGTGACACGAACACTGAAGCTTTCTTT	CASSDTNTEAFF
TRBJ1-2	TRBV6-5	few	NA	TGTGCCAGCAGTTACTCGATAGGGGAAGGCTATGGCTACACCTTC	CASSYSIGEGYGYTF
TRBJ1-2	TRBV4-2	NA	NA	TGTGCCAGCAGCCAGGCCGTGGAGGACCTCTATGGCTACACCTTC	CASSQAVEDLYGYTF
TRBJ1-6	TRBV19	NA	TRBD1	TGTGCCAGTAGCCCTCGAGGACAGGAGAGATTTAATTCACCCCTCCACTTT	CASSPRGQERFNSPLHF
TRBJ2-7	TRBV7-9	NA	NA	TGTGCCAGCAGCTTAGGGCGCGTCGTTGAGGGCTACGAGCAGTACTTC	CASSLGRVVEGYEQYF
TRBJ2-5	TRBV7-6	NA	NA	TGTGCCAGCAGCCGCCGGGACACAAGTTTGCAAGAGACCCAGTACTTC	CASSRRDTSLQETQYF
TRBJ2-7	TRBV18	once	TRBD1	TGTGCCAGCTCGTCCGGGACAGGCTCGGGCGAGCAGTACTTC	CASSSGTGSGEQYF
TRBJ2-2	TRBV11-3	NA	NA	TGTGCCAGCAGCCCGAGGAGGGGGCTCACCGGGGAGCTGTTTTTT	CASSPRRGLTGELFF
TRBJ2-3	TRBV5-4	NA	NA	TGTGCCAGCAGCTTGGACAGAACCACAGATACGCAGTATTTT	CASSLDRTTDTQYF
TRBJ1-1	TRBV5-6	NA	NA	TGTGCCAGCAGCTTCTCAGAGAACACTGAAGCTTTCTTT	CASSFSENTEAFF
TRBJ1-3	TRBV7-9	NA	NA	TGTGCCAGCAGTCCACGCGCAGGGCCTGGAAACACCATATATTTT	CASSPRAGPGNTIYF
TRBJ2-3	TRBV4-2	NA	NA	TGTGCCAGCAGCCCAGGGGCTATAAGCACAGATACGCAGTATTTT	CASSPGAISTDTQYF
TRBJ1-3	TRBV6-6	NA	TRBD1	TGTGCCAGCAGCCCCCGGGACAGGGAGGCAGGAAACACCATATATTTT	CASSPRDREAGNTIYF
TRBJ1-1	TRBV5-8	NA	TRBD1	TGTGCCAGCAGCCGTTCGGAGAACAGGGGGCTTAGAGCTTTCTTT	CASSRSENRGLRAFF
TRBJ1-4	TRBV9	once	NA	TGTGCCAGCAGCGTAAATCCGTCTAATGAAAAACTGTTTTTT	CASSVNPSNEKLFF
TRBJ1-1	TRBV7-2	NA	NA	TGTGCCAGCAGCTCATCTACCCACACTGAAGCTTTCTTT	CASSSSTHTEAFF
TRBJ2-1	TRBV29-1	NA	NA	TGCAGCGTTGTAGCTATCAATGAGCAGTTCTTC	CSVVAINEQFF
TRBJ2-3	TRBV7-6	once	NA	TGTGCCAGCAGCTCGGGGACCGGCACAGATACGCAGTATTTT	CASSSGTGTDTQYF
TRBJ2-1	TRBV18	NA	TRBD1	TGTGCCAGCTCACCAGGGGAAGGAGTCCGGGACAGCTATGAGCAGTTCTTC	CASSPGEGVRDSYEQFF
TRBJ2-3	TRBV7-9	NA	TRBD2	TGTGCCAGCAGCCTAGGGGCTAGCGGGGCGGATACGCAGTATTTT	CASSLGASGADTQYF
TRBJ2-7	TRBV28	NA	TRBD2	TGTGCCAGCACCACTGGCGGGGGGGCCTACGAGCAGTACTTC	CASTTGGGAYEQYF
TRBJ2-1	TRBV28	NA	NA	TGTGCCAGCACCCAGGGAGGAGTTTACAATGAGCAGTTCTTC	CASTQGGVYNEQFF
TRBJ1-3	TRBV11-2	NA	NA	TGTGCCAGCAGATCGGGGGACACCATATATTTT	CASRSGDTIYF
TRBJ2-7	TRBV5-4	NA	NA	TGTGCCAGCAGTCCTCTCGGGACCGCTATCGAGCAGTACTTC	CASSPLGTAIEQYF
TRBJ1-4	TRBV4-3	NA	NA	TGCGCCAGCAGCCCACACCCGGGAGACGGGGAAAAACTGTTTTTT	CASSPHPGDGEKLFF
TRBJ1-5	TRBV7-2	NA	NA	TGTGCCAGCAGAAGGGGGGTAAATCAGCCCCAGCATTTT	CASRRGVNQPQHF
TRBJ2-1	TRBV7-2	few	NA	TGTGCCAGCAGCTATGGGGGTCAGCAGTTCTTC	CASSYGGQQFF
TRBJ2-3	TRBV6-6	NA	TRBD2	TGTGCCAGCAATCCCAGACTAGCGGGAGGGTTAGATACGCAGTATTTT	CASNPRLAGGLDTQYF
TRBJ2-3	TRBV30	NA	NA	TGTGCCTGGAGTGAAGGGACCCCGGGCACAGATACGCAGTATTTT	CAWSEGTPGTDTQYF
TRBJ1-5	TRBV5-6	NA	TRBD1	TGTGCCAGCAGCTCTTCCGGGACAGGAGGAAGTCAGCCCCAGCATTTT	CASSSSGTGGSQPQHF
TRBJ2-1	TRBV28	NA	NA	TGTGCCAGCAGTTTACGAGGGACCTACAATGAGCAGTTCTTC	CASSLRGTYNEQFF
TRBJ2-6	TRBV11-3	NA	NA	TGTGCCAGCTCTCTGTCCGGGGCCAACGTCCTGACTTTC	CASSLSGANVLTF
TRBJ1-1	TRBV28	once	NA	TGTGCCAGCAGTTTCACAACGCTATTAGCTTTCTTT	CASSFTTLLAFF
TRBJ1-2	TRBV28	NA	TRBD1	TGTGCCAGCAGCCCCTCGACAGGGAATGGCTACACCTTC	CASSPSTGNGYTF
TRBJ2-1	TRBV7-9	NA	NA	TGTGCCAGCAGCTTGCTACAGGGACGGTACAATGAGCAGTTCTTC	CASSLLQGRYNEQFF
TRBJ2-5	TRBV5-1	NA	NA	TGCGCCAGCAGCTTGGGCAGCCAAGAGACCCAGTACTTC	CASSLGSQETQYF
TRBJ2-7	TRBV7-2	NA	TRBD2	TGTGCCAGCAGCTTAGCGGGTTCGCGGGGGGGCCGGTACGAGCAGTACTTC	CASSLAGSRGGRYEQYF
TRBJ2-2	TRBV6-5	NA	TRBD1	TGTGCCAGCAACCTTGGACAGGGTAGGGGCGGGGAGCTGTTTTTT	CASNLGQGRGGELFF
TRBJ2-3	TRBV28	NA	NA	TGTGCCAGCAGTTTGGCGCAGGGCGCGGCAGATACGCAGTATTTT	CASSLAQGAADTQYF
TRBJ2-5	TRBV19	NA	TRBD1	TGTGCCAGTAGTTTCCACACGATCCTCAGGGGGTTGCATCAAGAGACCCAGTACTTC	CASSFHTILRGLHQETQYF
TRBJ1-1	TRBV11-2	NA	NA	TGTGCCAGCAGCTTAAGGGGGTCAGTGGGTGTAGACACTGAAGCTTTCTTT	CASSLRGSVGVDTEAFF
TRBJ1-2	TRBV28	NA	NA	TGTGCCAGCAGTTTCCGGGATTATGGCTACACCTTC	CASSFRDYGYTF
TRBJ2-1	TRBV5-6	NA	NA	TGTGCCAGCAGCCCCCCGGTGAGCTCCTACAATGAGCAGTTCTTC	CASSPPVSSYNEQFF